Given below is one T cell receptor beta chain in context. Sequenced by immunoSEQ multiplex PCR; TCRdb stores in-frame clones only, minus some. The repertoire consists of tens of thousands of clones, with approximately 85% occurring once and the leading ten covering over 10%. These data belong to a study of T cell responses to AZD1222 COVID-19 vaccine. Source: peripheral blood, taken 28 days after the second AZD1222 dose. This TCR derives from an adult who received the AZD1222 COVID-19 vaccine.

CDR3 nucleotide sequence: TGTGCCAGCAGTTACTCGTCGAACCAGCCCCAGCATTTT. This sequence encodes CASSYSSNQPQHF. V usage is TRBV6-2 or TRBV6-3 and J usage is TRBJ1-5; D call uncertain. V lost 0 bases to trimming and J lost 7 bases, with 7 bases between them. CDR3 length equals 13 residues. Germline assignment: CDR1 MNHEY and CDR2 SVGEGT.